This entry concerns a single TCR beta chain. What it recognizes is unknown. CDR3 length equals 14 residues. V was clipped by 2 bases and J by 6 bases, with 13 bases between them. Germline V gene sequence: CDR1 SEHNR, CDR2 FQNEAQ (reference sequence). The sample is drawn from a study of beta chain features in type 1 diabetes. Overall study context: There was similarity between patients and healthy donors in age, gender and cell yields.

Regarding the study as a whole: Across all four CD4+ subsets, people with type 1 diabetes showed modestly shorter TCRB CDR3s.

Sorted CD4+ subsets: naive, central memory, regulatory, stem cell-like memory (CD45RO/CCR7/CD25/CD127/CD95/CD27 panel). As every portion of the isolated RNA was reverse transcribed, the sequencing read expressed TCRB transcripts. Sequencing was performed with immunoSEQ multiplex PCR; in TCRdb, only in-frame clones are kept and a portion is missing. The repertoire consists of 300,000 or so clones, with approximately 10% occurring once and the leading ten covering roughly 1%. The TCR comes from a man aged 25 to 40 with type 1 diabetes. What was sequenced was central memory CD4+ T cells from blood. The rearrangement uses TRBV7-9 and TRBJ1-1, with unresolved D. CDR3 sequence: CASSLTPRVSEAFF. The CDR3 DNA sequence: TGTGCCAGCAGCTTAACCCCCCGGGTTTCTGAAGCTTTCTTT.